The 19 T cell receptor beta chains listed next were all sequenced from one sample in a study of graft-versus-host responses after intestinal transplantation (dated by TCRdb to the early 2020s). Receptor libraries were prepared by the immunoSEQ multiplex PCR assay. Here the immuneACCESS table is served through TCRdb, limited to in-frame sequences with V and J called. Missing clones are a known gap in these copies; in checked studies unresolved V genes cover under half, and the rest lacks a known reason. Within this sample are some 140,000 clones, with 85% to 95% of them counted one time only. Over 0.15% of the sample comes from the top ten. No cognate antigen is known for these TCRs. In the paper's terms, the time point label means: cells obtained before transplantation from donor or recipient. Specimen: unstimulated CD4+ T cells sorted from spleen or lymph node cells, collected before intestinal transplant. Receptors were obtained from a human donor who received an intestinal transplant.

V is TRBV30 and J is TRBJ2-7, with a possible D match to TRBD1 (6 bases). Germline loops: CDR1 GTSNPN, CDR2 SVGIG (reference sequence). This CDR3 has 15 amino acids. The V gene lost 4 bases and the J gene lost 2 bases, with 18 bases spanning the gap. CDR3: CAWKPVQGIPYEQYF. In DNA, the CDR3 is TGTGCCTGGAAGCCGGTCCAGGGGATCCCCTACGAGCAGTACTTC. Supplemented by reference TRBV30 and TRBJ2-7, the full variable domain reads SQTIHQWPATLVQPVGSPLSLECTVEGTSNPNLYWYRQAAGRGLQLLFYSVGIGQISSEVPQNLSASRPQDRQFILSSKKLLLSDSGFYLCAWKPVQGIPYEQYFGPGTRLTVT.

The chain combines TRBV9 with TRBJ1-4, with TRBD1 as a possible D gene (6 bases). The germline V gene encodes CDR1 SGDLS and CDR2 YYNGEE. V lost 3 bases and J lost 0, with 9 bases in between. This CDR3 region has 15 residues. The CDR3 DNA reads TGTGCCAGCAGCGGGACAGTCGCAACTAATGAAAAACTGTTTTTT. Its protein is CASSGTVATNEKLFF.

The chain has TRBV2 and TRBJ1-6, with 9 bases fitting TRBD1. With V trimmed by 7 bases and J by 10 bases, 11 bases remained unmatched. Germline loops: CDR1 SNHLY, CDR2 FYNNEI. The CDR3 extends over 15 amino acids. The CDR3 sequence is CASKGQGVVMSPLHF. CDR3 DNA: TGTGCCAGCAAGGGACAGGGTGTTGTCATGTCACCCCTCCACTTT.

This chain uses TRBV6-6 with TRBJ2-7; the match to TRBD2 covers 7 bases. Judging by the DNA end, TRBJ2-1 fits better; the J call may be wrong. The CDR3 runs 14 residues. CDR1 is MNHNY and CDR2 is SVGAGI in the germline V gene (reference sequence). CDR3 sequence: CASSWAGVYNEQFF. In nucleotides, the CDR3 is TGTGCCAGCAGTTGGGCGGGGGTTTACAATGAGCAGTTCTTC.

CDR3 nucleotides: TGTGCCAGCAGCTTGTTGCAGGGATACAACTATGGCTACACCTTC. Its protein is CASSLLQGYNYGYTF. This sequence joins TRBV5-6 and TRBJ1-2; possibly TRBD1 for D (5 bases). CDR3 size: 15 residues. Germline V lookup: CDR1 SGHDT, CDR2 YYEEEE. V dropped 1 base and J dropped 2 bases, with 12 bases sitting between them.

This clone was picked up a small number of times. The J gene is TRBJ2-5, the V gene TRBV9, with 9 bases lining up with TRBD2. The CDR3 totals 16 residues. The V gene end was trimmed by 0 bases and the J gene end by 2 bases; junction bases not matched to a gene: 5. Germline V gene lookup returns CDR1 SGDLS and CDR2 YYNGEE. In DNA, the CDR3 is TGTGCCAGCAGCGTAGGTGGACTAGCGCAACAAGAGACCCAGTACTTC. Its translation is CASSVGGLAQQETQYF.

Concerning this clone: Distinct nucleotide sequences in the sample also encode this CDR3. The chain is built from TRBV5-1 and TRBJ2-5; D uncertain. The germline V and J ends were trimmed by 1 base and 4 bases, with 2 bases remaining between them. CDR3 size: 11 residues. Germline CDR1 is SGHRS and CDR2 is YFSETQ. The CDR3 is CASSLSETQYF. As DNA, the CDR3 is TGCGCCAGCAGCTTGTCAGAGACCCAGTACTTC. The whole variable domain, filled in from reference TRBV5-1 and TRBJ2-5, reads KAGVTQTPRYLIKTRGQQVTLSCSPISGHRSVSWYQQTPGQGLQFLFEYFSETQRNKGNFPGRFSGRQFSNSRSEMNVSTLELGDSALYLCASSLSETQYFGPGTRLLVL.

This chain connects TRBV2 to TRBJ2-7; 7 bases match TRBD2. The CDR3 covers 14 residues. V trimming: 4 bases; J trimming: 6 bases; junction bases outside the gene matches: 9. Germline V gives CDR1 SNHLY, CDR2 FYNNEI. The CDR3 is CASSVHGGSAEQYF. In nucleotides, the CDR3 is TGTGCCAGCAGTGTTCACGGGGGGTCGGCCGAGCAGTACTTC.

This chain joins TRBV25-1 and TRBJ1-1; TRBD1 matches 7 bases. V was pared by 6 bases and J by 1 base, with 11 bases of the junction left unmatched. Looked up from germline, CDR1 is MGHDK and CDR2 is SYGVNS. The CDR3 is made up of 16 amino acids. The DNA for the CDR3 is TGTGCCAGCAGCAGGGACAGCCGGCGGAGGAACACTGAAGCTTTCTTT. This encodes CASSRDSRRRNTEAFF.

The chain employs TRBV19 and TRBJ1-2; TRBD1 aligns across 7 bases. This CDR3 region has 12 residues. Germline values: CDR1 LNHDA, CDR2 SQIVND (reference sequence). Germline trimming cut 6 bases from V and 14 bases from J; bases unmatched to any gene: 12. The CDR3 bases are TGTGCCAGTAGGAGCTCGACAGGGCAGGGGACCTTC. Translation gives CASRSSTGQGTF.

V usage is TRBV12-5 and J usage is TRBJ1-3; D is unresolved. CDR1 is LGHNT and CDR2 is FRNRAP in the germline V gene. The CDR3 consists of 14 residues. Deletions cut 8 bases from V and 3 bases from J, with 14 bases between. DNA of the CDR3: TGTGCTAGTACCTTCTGGGGAGGTGGAAACACCATATATTTT. It encodes CASTFWGGGNTIYF.

V and J are TRBV7-2 and TRBJ2-1, with D maybe TRBD2 (6 bases). Germline V gene data show CDR1 as SGHTA and CDR2 as FQGNSA. With 5 bases removed from V and 12 bases from J, the gap between germline ends came to 11 bases. This CDR3 is built from 11 residues. The CDR3 reads CASSLGLWQFF. The CDR3 nucleotides read TGTGCCAGCAGCCTGGGACTTTGGCAGTTCTTC.

The chain has TRBV5-8 and TRBJ1-2, with D uncertain. V lost 2 bases and J lost 4, with 6 bases in between. CDR1 and CDR2 (germline): SGHTS, YDEGEE. The CDR3 sequence is 12 residues long. CDR3 nucleotides: TGTGCCAGCAGCTTTTCAGGCTATGGCTACACCTTC. As protein: CASSFSGYGYTF.

The chain joins TRBV11-3 to TRBJ2-3; tentatively, D is TRBD1 (5 bases). Trimming pared 2 bases from V and 0 bases from J, leaving 15 bases between. Germline V gene lookup returns CDR1 SGHNT and CDR2 YENEEA. This CDR3 is built from 17 residues. The CDR3 DNA reads TGTGCCAGCAGCTTAAACTCATGGACAAAAAGCACAGATACGCAGTATTTT. This translates into CASSLNSWTKSTDTQYF.

The chain has TRBV7-9 and TRBJ1-5; TRBD1 matches 12 bases. The germline CDR1 and CDR2 sequences are SEHNR and FQNEAQ (reference sequence). This CDR3 is 14 amino acids long. Unmatched junction bases numbered 3, after V lost 5 bases and J lost 7 bases. CDR3 DNA: TGTGCCAGCAGCCCGGGACAGGGGGCACAGCCCCAGCATTTT. Its translation is CASSPGQGAQPQHF.

This clone occurred once. The chain carries TRBV11-2 and TRBJ2-3; 15 bases map to TRBD2. After removal of 3 bases from V and 2 bases from J, the junction contained 9 bases not matched to a gene. Germline assignment: CDR1 SGHAT and CDR2 FQNNGV. This CDR3 is built from 19 residues. CDR3 amino acids: CASSFGLAGGSRYTDTQYF. The CDR3 nucleotides are TGTGCCAGCAGCTTCGGACTAGCGGGGGGGTCGAGATACACAGATACGCAGTATTTT.

The rearrangement uses TRBV4-1 and TRBJ1-2, with D possibly matching TRBD1 (6 bases). This CDR3 has 15 residues. The V and J ends lost 1 base and 6 bases respectively, with 15 bases between them. The germline V gene encodes CDR1 MGHRA and CDR2 YSYEKL. CDR3 sequence (DNA): TGCGCCAGCAGCCAAGCGGCCCCGGGGGCCGATGGCTACACCTTC. It translates to CASSQAAPGADGYTF.

This clone was picked up a small number of times. The rearrangement joins TRBV19 to TRBJ1-2, with D perhaps TRBD1 (6 bases). Germline V gene lookup returns CDR1 LNHDA and CDR2 SQIVND (reference sequence). V was shortened by 7 bases and J by 4 bases, with 13 bases between the two germline ends. CDR3 length equals 13 residues. CDR3 coding DNA: TGTGCCAGTAAAACAGGGATCGGCTATGGCTACACCTTC. Translating it yields CASKTGIGYGYTF.

In its sample, this clone was seen once. The chain combines TRBV29-1 with TRBJ1-4, with D possibly being TRBD1 (5 bases). The CDR3 is 13 residues long. The V and J ends lost 6 bases and 4 bases respectively, with 12 bases between them. CDR1 is SQVTM, CDR2 ANQGSEA, per germline. Here the CDR3 DNA reads TGCAGCGTCGCCAGGGCGTTTAATGAAAAACTGTTTTTT. It yields the protein CSVARAFNEKLFF.